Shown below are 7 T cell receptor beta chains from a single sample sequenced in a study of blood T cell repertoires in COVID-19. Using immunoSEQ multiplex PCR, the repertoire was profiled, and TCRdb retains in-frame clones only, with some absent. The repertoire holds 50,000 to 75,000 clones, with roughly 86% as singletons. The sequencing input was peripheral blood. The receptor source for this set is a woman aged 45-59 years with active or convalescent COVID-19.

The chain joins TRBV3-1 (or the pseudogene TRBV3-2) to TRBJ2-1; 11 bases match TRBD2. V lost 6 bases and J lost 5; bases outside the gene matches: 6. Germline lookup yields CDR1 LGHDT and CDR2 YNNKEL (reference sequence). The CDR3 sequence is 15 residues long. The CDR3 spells CASSFSGRAHNEQFF. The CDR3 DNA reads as TGTGCCAGCAGTTTTAGCGGGAGGGCCCACAATGAGCAGTTCTTC.

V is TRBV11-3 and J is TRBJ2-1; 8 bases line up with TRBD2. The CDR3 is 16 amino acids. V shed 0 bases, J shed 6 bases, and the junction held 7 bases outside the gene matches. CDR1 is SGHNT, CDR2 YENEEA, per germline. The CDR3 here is CASSLDSREGSNEQFF. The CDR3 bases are TGTGCCAGCAGCTTAGATTCACGGGAGGGCTCCAATGAGCAGTTCTTC.

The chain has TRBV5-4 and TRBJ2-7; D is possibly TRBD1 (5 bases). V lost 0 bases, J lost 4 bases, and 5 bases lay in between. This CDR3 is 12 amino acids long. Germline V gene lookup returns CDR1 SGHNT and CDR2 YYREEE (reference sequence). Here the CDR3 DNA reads TGTGCCAGCAGCTTGGAGGGGTACGAGCAGTACTTC. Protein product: CASSLEGYEQYF.

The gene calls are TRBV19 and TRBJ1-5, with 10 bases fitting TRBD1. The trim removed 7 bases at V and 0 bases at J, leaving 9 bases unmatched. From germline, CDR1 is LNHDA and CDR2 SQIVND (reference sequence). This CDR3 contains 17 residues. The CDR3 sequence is CASKGDRGSYSNQPQHF. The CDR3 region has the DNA TGTGCCAGTAAGGGGGACAGGGGATCTTATAGCAATCAGCCCCAGCATTTT.

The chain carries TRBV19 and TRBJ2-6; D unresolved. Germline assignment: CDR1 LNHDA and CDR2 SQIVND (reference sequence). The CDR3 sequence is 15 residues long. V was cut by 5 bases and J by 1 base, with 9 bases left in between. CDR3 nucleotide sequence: TGTGCCAGTAGTCAACTTGCTTCTGGGGCCAACGTCCTGACTTTC. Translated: CASSQLASGANVLTF.

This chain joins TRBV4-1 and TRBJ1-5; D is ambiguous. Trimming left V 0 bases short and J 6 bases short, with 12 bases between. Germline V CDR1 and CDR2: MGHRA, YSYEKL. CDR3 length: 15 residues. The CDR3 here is CASSQEGGVGQPQHF. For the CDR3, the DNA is TGCGCCAGCAGCCAAGAGGGAGGTGTCGGTCAGCCCCAGCATTTT.

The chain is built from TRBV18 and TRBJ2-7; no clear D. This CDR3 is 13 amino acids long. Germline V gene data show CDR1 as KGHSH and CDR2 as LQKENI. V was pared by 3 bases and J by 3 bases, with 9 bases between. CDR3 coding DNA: TGTGCCAGCTCACCCTTGGGCGTCTACGAGCAGTACTTC. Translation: CASSPLGVYEQYF.